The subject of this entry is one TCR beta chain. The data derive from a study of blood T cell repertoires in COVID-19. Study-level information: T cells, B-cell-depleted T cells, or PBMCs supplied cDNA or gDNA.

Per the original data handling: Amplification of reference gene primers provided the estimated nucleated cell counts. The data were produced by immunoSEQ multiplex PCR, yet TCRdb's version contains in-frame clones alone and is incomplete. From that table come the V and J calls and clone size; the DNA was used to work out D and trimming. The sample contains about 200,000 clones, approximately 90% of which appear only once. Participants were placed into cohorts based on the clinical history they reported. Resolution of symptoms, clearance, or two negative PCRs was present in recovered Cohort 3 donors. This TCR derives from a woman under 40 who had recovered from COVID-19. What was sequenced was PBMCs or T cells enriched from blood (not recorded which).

As DNA, the CDR3 is TGTGCCTCCGGCGGGGGACAGGGAGTCAATGAGCAGTTCTTC. This gives the protein CASGGGQGVNEQFF. This chain links TRBV24-1 with TRBJ2-1, with 9 positions matching TRBD1. With V trimmed by 12 bases and J by 6 bases, 11 bases remained unmatched. This CDR3 region has 14 residues. The germline V gene encodes CDR1 KGHDR and CDR2 SFDVKD.